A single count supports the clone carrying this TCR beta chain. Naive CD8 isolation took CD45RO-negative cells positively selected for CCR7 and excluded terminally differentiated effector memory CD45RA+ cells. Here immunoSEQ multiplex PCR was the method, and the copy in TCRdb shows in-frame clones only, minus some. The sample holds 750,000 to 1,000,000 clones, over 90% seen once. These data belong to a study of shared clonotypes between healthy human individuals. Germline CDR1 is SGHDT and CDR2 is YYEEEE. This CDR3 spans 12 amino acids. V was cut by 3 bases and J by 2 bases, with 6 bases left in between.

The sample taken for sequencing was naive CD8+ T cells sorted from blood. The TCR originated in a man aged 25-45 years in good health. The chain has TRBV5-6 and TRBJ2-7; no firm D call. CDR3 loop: CASSYSTYEQYF. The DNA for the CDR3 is TGTGCCAGCAGCTATTCGACCTACGAGCAGTACTTC.